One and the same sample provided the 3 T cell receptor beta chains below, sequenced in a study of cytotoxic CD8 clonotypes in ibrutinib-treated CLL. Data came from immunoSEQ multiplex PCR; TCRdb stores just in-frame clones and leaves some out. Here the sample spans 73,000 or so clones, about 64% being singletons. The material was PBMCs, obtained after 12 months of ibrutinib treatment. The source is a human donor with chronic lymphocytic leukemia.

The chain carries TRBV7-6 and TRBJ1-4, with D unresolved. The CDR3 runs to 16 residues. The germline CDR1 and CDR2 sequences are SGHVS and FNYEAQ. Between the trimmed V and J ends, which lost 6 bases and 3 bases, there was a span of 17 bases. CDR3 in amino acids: CASSRAIPGPNEKLFF. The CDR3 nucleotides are TGTGCCAGCAGTAGGGCTATCCCGGGCCCTAATGAAAAACTGTTTTTT.

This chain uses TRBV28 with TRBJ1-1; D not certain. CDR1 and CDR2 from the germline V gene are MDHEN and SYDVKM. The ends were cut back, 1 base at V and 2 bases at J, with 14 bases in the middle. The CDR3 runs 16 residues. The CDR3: CASSLYSLSGNTEAFF. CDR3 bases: TGTGCCAGCAGTTTATACAGTTTGTCGGGCAACACTGAAGCTTTCTTT.

CDR3 residues: CASSPIWGTETQYF. The CDR3 nucleotides are TGTGCCAGCAGCCCAATTTGGGGGACGGAGACCCAGTACTTC. The chain combines TRBV14 with TRBJ2-5, with D possibly being TRBD1 or TRBD2 (5 bases each). V was shortened by 4 bases and J by 5 bases, with 14 bases between the two germline ends. Germline V CDR1 and CDR2: SGHDN, FVKESK. The CDR3 consists of 14 residues.